This TCR beta chain is drawn from a study of T cell repertoires in cytomegalovirus infection. Study at large: CMV epitopes in the study were HLA-C-restricted (recently identified) and HLA-B-restricted (well studied). Indications came from public TCR beta signatures; they pointed to CMV infection and to a matching HLA type. Overall study results and limits: People with CMV and the relevant HLA were identified by cumulative public TCR beta family frequency. Clonotypes of TCR beta that were HLA-C-restricted and CMV-specific dominated the ex vivo response.

A single record per CDR3 protein comes from TCRdb applying MiXCR to the reads. The data contain approximately 110,000 distinct CDR3 sequences, less than 55% of them singletons. The V and J ends lost 5 bases and 2 bases, in that order; junction bases with no gene match: 6. The germline gives CDR1 SGHVS, CDR2 FNYEAQ. This CDR3 is built from 14 residues. With respect to this clonotype: Its antigen is unknown.

The sequence was collected from a human donor in good health (CMV status not recorded). Some clones in this sample may be carry-over from other donors' samples. The sample was CD8+ T cells from cultured PBMCs, taken from culture after CMV antigen stimulation. The V and J genes are TRBV7-6 and TRBJ2-7, with TRBD1 matching over 7 bases. CDR3 in DNA: TGTGCCAGCAGCCCCGACAGGGACCCCTACGAGCAGTACTTC. Its protein product is CASSPDRDPYEQYF. Full variable domain (missing parts from reference TRBV7-6 and TRBJ2-7): GAGVSQSPRYKVTKRGQDVALRCDPISGHVSLYWYRQALGQGPEFLTYFNYEAQQDKSGLPNDRFSAERPEGSISTLTIQRTEQRDSAMYRCASSPDRDPYEQYFGPGTRLTVT.